This TCR beta chain was retrieved from a study of beta chain features in type 1 diabetes listed by TCRdb under 2018. About the investigation overall: No differences in mean age, gender distribution, total cell number or subset yield were found between patients and healthy donors. A total of some 110 million sorted cells were examined across all samples, and a strong correlation was observed between cell number per subset and RNA yield. The study compared TCRB repertoires of sorted circulating CD4+ T cell subsets between recently diagnosed type 1 diabetes patients and matched healthy donors. Naive and central memory subsets were obtained from all 30 or so donors, but regulatory and stem cell-like memory subsets were isolated from only 8 patients and roughly eight healthy donors.

This clone came up a few times. Its antigen is unknown. No much larger clonotype is one base removed from it; base qualities were not supplied. Spanning cysteine to phenylalanine, the CDR3 consists of 18 amino acids. The sequence is cut down to CDR3 DNA, 54 bases in frame from base 1. The germline V gene (reference sequence) supplies CDR1 SEHNR and CDR2 FQNEAQ. From V the trimming removes 5 bases and from J it removes 2 bases, while the gene matches leave 16 bases of the junction unaccounted for. Findings and caveats that apply to the study as a whole: PCR may preferentially amplify shorter templates, but because patient and control samples were amplified and corrected together, any resulting skew would affect both groups equally. Patients with type 1 diabetes made fewer insertions and deleted more nucleotides at VDJ recombination sites, implying thymic rearrangement abnormalities. Only small numbers of individuals were included in the HLA sub-analyses, which left unresolved whether HLA type had any influence on TCRB rearrangement. In all four CD4+ subsets, TCRB CDR3 length was moderately but significantly shorter in type 1 diabetes patients. Naive, central memory and regulatory TCRB repertoires appeared more similar among patients than among healthy donors. Because cDNA was sequenced instead of genomic DNA, highly expressing activated cells could be over-represented, though the groups showed no difference in activation or CD3 levels.

The entire amount of isolated RNA was reverse transcribed using the High Capacity cDNA Reverse Transcription Kit, so the sequenced TCRB transcripts were expressed ones. Deep immunoSEQ sequencing was performed on naive, central memory and regulatory T cell samples, with an average of roughly 4 million total reads per sample. After sorted cells were lysed in RLT buffer, RNA was extracted with DNase-treated RNeasy Micro or Mini kits, with the choice depending on cell number. To prevent cross-contamination, every cell subset was processed on its own, while patient and healthy donor samples were processed together. TCRB sequences were amplified from cDNA with the immunoSEQ multiplex PCR, producing 87-bp fragments spanning the CDR3 region. Amplicons were sequenced on the Illumina HiSeq platform. The paper's data handling went like this. PCR bias was corrected computationally using synthetic template baselines, and reads within Hamming distance 2 were collapsed, with unmergeable singletons discarded. Reads were aligned to IMGT to assign V, D and J genes, CDR3 length, and insertions or deletions at six rearrangement sites. Clonotype counts were normalized to sorted cell number within each subset before computing true diversity and Gini coefficients with the tcR R package. The overlap coefficient, calculated on TCRB nucleotide sequences, was used to measure repertoire sharing. Out-of-frame TCRB sequences from naive cells were analyzed to stand in for the pre-selection repertoire. Here the immuneACCESS table is served through TCRdb, limited to in-frame sequences with V and J called. Missing clones are a known gap in these copies; in checked studies unresolved V genes cover under half, and the rest lacks a known reason. That table is the source of V, J and clone size, and D and trimming were worked out from the DNA. For this sample there are a few hundred thousand clones; approximately 16% appear just once. The top ten clonotypes cover approximately 0.019% of the sample.

From each donor, a single peripheral blood sample of about 110 mL on average was drawn into heparinised tubes. Naive, central memory, regulatory and stem cell-like memory CD4+ T cells were sorted on a BD FACSAria II using a panel including CD45RO, CCR7, CD25, CD127, CD95 and CD27. All sorted populations exceeded 95% purity. PBMCs were isolated right away by Lymphoprep density gradient centrifugation and were stained directly, without culture. So that batch effects would be minimized, each experiment stained and sorted samples in pairs, pairing one healthy donor with one patient. The sample consisted of naive CD4+ T cells from blood. The cell subset or site label corresponds to: true naive CD4+ T cells. This sequence originates from a woman under 30 in good health. This receptor chain uses TRBV7-9 and TRBJ2-5, with TRBD2 identical over 8 junction bases. The DNA reads TGTGCCAGCAGCACGACTAGCGCCCCCTCCGCGATACAAGAGACCCAGTACTTC. This translates into CASSTTSAPSAIQETQYF.